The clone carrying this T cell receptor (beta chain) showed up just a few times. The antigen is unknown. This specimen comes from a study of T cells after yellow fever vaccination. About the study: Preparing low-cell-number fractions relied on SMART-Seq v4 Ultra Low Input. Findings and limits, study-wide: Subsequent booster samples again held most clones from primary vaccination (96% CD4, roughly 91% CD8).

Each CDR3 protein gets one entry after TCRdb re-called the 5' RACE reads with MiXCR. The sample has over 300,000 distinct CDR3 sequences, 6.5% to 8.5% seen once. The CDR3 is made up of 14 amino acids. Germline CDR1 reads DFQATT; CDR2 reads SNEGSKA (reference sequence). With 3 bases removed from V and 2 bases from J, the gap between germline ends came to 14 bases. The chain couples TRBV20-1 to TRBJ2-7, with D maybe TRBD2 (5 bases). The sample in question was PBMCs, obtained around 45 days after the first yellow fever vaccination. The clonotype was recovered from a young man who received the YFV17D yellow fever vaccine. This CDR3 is CSARGGGGTYEQYF. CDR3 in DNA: TGCAGTGCTAGGGGCGGCGGAGGAACCTACGAGCAGTACTTC.